What follows describes a single T cell receptor (beta chain). This CDR3 comprises 15 residues. The V end lost 4 bases, the J end lost 1 base, and 14 bases lay between the germline ends. CDR1 and CDR2 from the germline V gene are SGDLS and YYNGEE. PCR employed 60 Vbeta and 13 Jbeta primers. Authors' methods: There were about 80 million unique TCR beta chains by a later count, and approximately 10 million of them were shared. The protocol was immunoSEQ multiplex PCR, while the TCRdb copy is restricted to in-frame clones and leaves out a portion. V and J calls and clone size follow that table, whereas D and trimming were derived from the DNA. The sample yields more than 95,000 clones, roughly 77% seen once. The data were taken from a study of cytomegalovirus exposure and HLA in healthy donors. Study background: Approximately 190 million T cells yielded around 120 million unique TCR beta sequences in earlier analysis.

The sample consisted of PBMCs. The rearrangement joins TRBV9 to TRBJ1-1; D is unclear. The sequence was collected from a man between 18 and 35 years old in good health and CMV-seronegative. The DNA for the CDR3 is TGTGCCAGCAGCCCACCCCTCGAGAGGAACACTGAAGCTTTCTTT. Encoded protein: CASSPPLERNTEAFF.